This is a list of T cell receptor beta chains from one sample in a study of shared clonotypes between healthy human individuals. The method was immunoSEQ multiplex PCR; TCRdb's version includes in-frame clones alone and lacks a portion of them. Here the sample spans about 2.2 million clones, about 92% being singletons. Sequencing was done on a sample of naive CD8+ T cells from PBMCs. All receptors come from a man aged 18 to 30 in good health. Some clones in this sample may be carry-over from other donors' samples. The CDR3 runs from the conserved cysteine through the conserved F or W. The order of the fields is V gene, J gene, D gene, CDR3 length, CDR3 protein. A D gene is named only where the DNA matches it firmly.

V: TRBV27
J: TRBJ2-2
D: NA
length: 15
CDR3: CASSASDRRPGELFF

V: TRBV9
J: TRBJ1-1
D: NA
length: 17
CDR3: CASSPRPGAWGNTEAFF

V: TRBV6-5
J: TRBJ2-6
D: NA
length: 14
CDR3: CASSWGPGANVLTF

V: TRBV7-6
J: TRBJ2-7
D: NA
length: 14
CDR3: CASSLVENSYEQYF

V: TRBV9
J: TRBJ1-4
D: NA
length: 15
CDR3: CASSVGGATNEKLFF

V: TRBV11-2
J: TRBJ2-7
D: NA
length: 14
CDR3: CASSLVGRSYEQYF

V: TRBV19
J: TRBJ2-6
D: NA
length: 14
CDR3: CASKPLDLANVLTF

V: TRBV25-1
J: TRBJ1-3
D: TRBD1
length: 14
CDR3: CASSEGQGRNTIYF

V: TRBV4-2
J: TRBJ1-1
D: NA
length: 15
CDR3: CASSPGDPLNTEAFF

V: TRBV9
J: TRBJ1-2
D: TRBD1
length: 15
CDR3: CASSDNRDRYHGYTF

V: TRBV28
J: TRBJ1-2
D: NA
length: 12
CDR3: CASSPGYYGYTF

V: TRBV27
J: TRBJ1-1
D: NA
length: 15
CDR3: CASSPDGQGNGEAFF

V: TRBV28
J: TRBJ2-3
D: NA
length: 14
CDR3: CASSSPVGADTQYF

V: TRBV6-6
J: TRBJ2-1
D: TRBD2
length: 16
CDR3: CASSYSPTSSRLEQFF

V: TRBV5-6
J: TRBJ1-2
D: NA
length: 17
CDR3: CASSTGRSMPSNYGYTF

V: TRBV30
J: TRBJ2-7
D: TRBD2
length: 15
CDR3: CAWSSEASGPYEQYF

V: TRBV11-2
J: TRBJ2-7
D: TRBD2
length: 15
CDR3: CASSHRQRGAYEQYF

V: TRBV11-2
J: TRBJ2-6
D: TRBD1
length: 17
CDR3: CASSYLDRAVGANVLTF

V: TRBV23-1
J: TRBJ2-4
D: NA
length: 17
CDR3: CASSHPGTVLAKNIQYF

V: TRBV11-2
J: TRBJ1-5
D: TRBD1
length: 18
CDR3: CASSLDLPDRGRNQPQHF

V: TRBV29-1
J: TRBJ1-4
D: NA
length: 14
CDR3: CSVLSTATNEKLFF

V: TRBV10-2
J: TRBJ1-3
D: NA
length: 15
CDR3: CASSEWKGVGNTIYF

V: TRBV13
J: TRBJ2-7
D: TRBD2
length: 17
CDR3: CASSPGLAGGPPYEQYF

V: TRBV19
J: TRBJ1-4
D: NA
length: 15
CDR3: CASSMMPAAAEKLFF